Shown below are 11 T cell receptor beta chains from a single sample sequenced in a study of tumor and adjacent non-tumor tissue in lung cancer (dated by TCRdb to about 2018). RNA was extracted from bulk unsorted tissue and checked for quality with a NanoDrop ND-1000 and an Agilent 2100. Library preparation used multiplex PCR. TCRdb lists the instrument as Illumina HiSeq 2500. TCRbeta libraries were constructed through three rounds of nested PCR with primers (Table S4) according to protocols adapted from ARM-PCR. TCRdb trimmed public reads at Q25 via fastp, called clones via MiXCR and kept in-frame beta chains. Identical CDR3 protein sequences are pooled into one entry, listed with their most common genes and DNA. A total of about 93,000 distinct CDR3 sequences appear in this sample, about 66% of them only once. Approximately 16% of the sample rests with the top ten. Sequencing was performed on lung tumor tissue. The receptor source for this set is a man in his sixties with non-small cell lung cancer.

V and J are TRBV5-5 and TRBJ2-7; 7 bases fit TRBD1. Germline V lookup: CDR1 SGHKS, CDR2 YYEKEE (reference sequence). The CDR3 contains 14 residues. V lost 4 bases and J lost 5; bases outside the gene matches: 9. The CDR3 is CASSTTGVNHEQYF. CDR3 coding DNA: TGTGCCAGCAGCACAACAGGGGTGAACCACGAGCAGTACTTC.

Comment on this clonotype: This may arise from a read error, as a much more abundant clone is one base away. V usage is TRBV7-8 and J usage is TRBJ2-5, with 7 bases that match TRBD2. V shed 7 bases, J shed 5 bases, and the junction held 16 bases outside the gene matches. CDR1 is SGHVS, CDR2 FQNEAQ, per germline. This CDR3 is built from 16 residues. In DNA form, the CDR3 reads TGTGCCAGCAACCCCGAGGGAGGGAAGGCATGGGAGACCCAGTACTTC. Residues: CASNPEGGKAWETQYF.

About this clonotype itself: The junction departs from the called germline gene at one end, perhaps through a read error. This chain connects TRBV6-5 to TRBJ2-1, with D tentatively TRBD2 (6 bases). The CDR3 consists of 14 residues. Germline V lookup: CDR1 MNHEY, CDR2 SVGAGI. Here the CDR3 reads CASSLREPYSEQFF. In nucleotides, the CDR3 is TGTGCCAGCAGCCTACGGGAGCCCTACAGTGAGCAGTTCTTC.

This clonotype has a single count. A much larger clonotype is one base distant, so this may be a read error. The chain couples TRBV28 to TRBJ2-1; perhaps TRBD2 as D (5 bases). Germline lookup yields CDR1 MDHEN and CDR2 SYDVKM. Trimming shortened V by 7 bases and J by 7 bases, and 14 bases separated the two germline ends. This CDR3 is built from 13 residues. The CDR3 DNA is TGTGCCAGCATCACCACATCGGGGAATGAGCAGTTCTTC. Residues: CASITTSGNEQFF.

Points on this clonotype: A junction boundary mismatches the germline segment, possibly from a read error. The gene calls are TRBV11-1 and TRBJ1-1; 7 nucleotides align to TRBD1. The length of the CDR3 is 12 residues. Germline V gives CDR1 SGHAT, CDR2 FQDESV (reference sequence). This chain's CDR3 is CTSKKGGPEAFF. The DNA for the CDR3 is TGTACCAGCAAAAAAGGGGGCCCTGAAGCTTTCTTT.

In the case of this clonotype: The germline gene is not matched at one end of the junction; a read error may be the cause. V gene TRBV6-6 combines with J gene TRBJ1-1, with D tentatively TRBD1 (5 bases). The CDR3 consists of 15 residues. Germline values: CDR1 MNHNY, CDR2 SVGAGI (reference sequence). CDR3 region: CACSTPSGKVIEAFF. As DNA, the CDR3 is TGTGCCTGCAGTACACCGTCAGGGAAGGTCATTGAAGCTTTCTTT.

On this clonotype: A much more abundant neighbour one base away suggests this may be a read error. V gene TRBV29-1 combines with J gene TRBJ2-1, with D possibly TRBD2 on 6 matching bases. The germline CDR1 and CDR2 sequences are SQVTM and ANQGSEA. The CDR3 sequence is 15 residues long. The chain's CDR3 is CGVVPFRGGDNEQFF. The DNA of the CDR3 is TGCGGCGTTGTTCCTTTTCGGGGCGGGGACAATGAGCAGTTCTTC.

Regarding this clonotype: Sequence at one end of the junction differs from germline and may be a read error. The V gene is TRBV11-2, the J gene TRBJ2-5; D gene uncertain. This CDR3 spans 12 amino acids. Germline CDR1 is SGHAT and CDR2 is FQNNGV. The CDR3 is CTSSRSAETQYF. The CDR3, as DNA: TGTACCAGCAGCCGATCCGCAGAGACTCAGTATTTC. Drawing the rest from reference TRBV11-2 and TRBJ2-5, the complete variable domain is EAGVAQSPRYKIIEKRQSVAFWCNPISGHATLYWYQQILGQGPKLLIQFQNNGVVDDSQLPKDRFSAERLKGVDSTLKIQPAKLEDSAVYLCTSSRSAETQYFGPGTRLLVL.

Regarding this clonotype: At one of its ends the junction is not consistent with the germline gene, which may arise from a read error. The chain links TRBV28 to TRBJ1-1; TRBD1 might be the D (5 bases). Germline-derived CDR1 and CDR2 are MDHEN and SYDVKM. This CDR3 has 10 amino acids. Here the CDR3 reads CASEDTVAFF. The CDR3 DNA reads TGTGCCAGCGAGGACACTGTAGCTTTCTTT.

This clonotype was seen ten or more times. The V gene is TRBV5-1, the J gene TRBJ2-5; 10 bases match TRBD1. The trim removed 0 bases at V and 5 bases at J, leaving 4 bases unmatched. The germline V gene encodes CDR1 SGHRS and CDR2 YFSETQ. The CDR3 length is 15 residues. The CDR3 reads CASSLAGTGVETQYF. The CDR3 DNA is TGCGCCAGCAGCTTGGCCGGGACAGGGGTGGAGACCCAGTACTTC.

Concerning this clonotype itself: Sequence at one end of the junction differs from germline and may be a read error. The V and J genes are TRBV5-4 and TRBJ1-3; D possibly corresponds to TRBD1 (5 bases). This CDR3 has 15 residues. In germline, CDR1 is SGHNT, CDR2 YYREEE (reference sequence). For the CDR3, the DNA is TGTGCCAGAAGCTGGGGGGGGTCCTCTGGAAAGACCATATATTTT. This encodes CARSWGGSSGKTIYF.